The following is a T cell receptor beta chain sequence with its context. Antigen: not known. In germline, CDR1 is KGHSH, CDR2 LQKENI. V shed 6 bases, J shed 5 bases, and the junction held 8 bases outside the gene matches. The length of the CDR3 is 15 residues. This specimen belongs to a study of cytotoxic CD8 clonotypes in ibrutinib-treated CLL. Study background: The average sample held approximately 240,000 productive templates and 94,082 productive rearrangements.

The repertoire was sequenced with immunoSEQ multiplex PCR; TCRdb's copy has only in-frame clones and lacks some. The sample has around 310,000 clones; about 77% are singletons. Findings and caveats of the study: Public clonotypes were rare and shrank or held steady on treatment. Baseline clonality, higher than in age-matched healthy donors, tracked circulating CD8+ T-cell counts. Clonality climbed at ibrutinib response, then dropped toward baseline at progression.

The receptor's source is a human donor with chronic lymphocytic leukemia. Sequencing was performed on PBMCs, taken before ibrutinib treatment. This rearrangement joins TRBV18 to TRBJ1-5; 9 positions match TRBD1. The CDR3 DNA reads TGTGCCAGCTCCCTAAGACAGGGGGTTGATCAGCCCCAGCATTTT. This translates into CASSLRQGVDQPQHF.